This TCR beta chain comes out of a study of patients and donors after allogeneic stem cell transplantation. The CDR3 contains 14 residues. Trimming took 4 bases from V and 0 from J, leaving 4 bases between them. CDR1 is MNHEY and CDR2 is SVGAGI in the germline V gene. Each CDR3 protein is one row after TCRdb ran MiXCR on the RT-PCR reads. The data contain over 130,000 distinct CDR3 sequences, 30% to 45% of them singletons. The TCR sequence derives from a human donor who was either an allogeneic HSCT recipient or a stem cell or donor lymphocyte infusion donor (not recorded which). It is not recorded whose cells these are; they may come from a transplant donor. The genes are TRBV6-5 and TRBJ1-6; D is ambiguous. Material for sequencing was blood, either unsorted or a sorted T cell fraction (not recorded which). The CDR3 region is CASSSNSYNSPLHF. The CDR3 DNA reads TGTGCCAGCAGTTCCAACTCCTATAATTCACCCCTCCACTTT.